These 3 T cell receptor beta chains share one sample of origin, sequenced in a study of T cell responses to AZD1222 COVID-19 vaccine. Sequencing was performed with immunoSEQ multiplex PCR; in TCRdb, only in-frame clones are kept and a portion is missing. Of 130,000 or so clones listed, approximately 83% are singletons. The sample here was peripheral blood, taken on day 0 of AZD1222 vaccination. The receptor set was obtained from an adult in good health.

The gene calls are TRBV5-1 and TRBJ2-2; D possibly corresponds to TRBD2 (6 bases). The CDR3 loop spans 16 amino acids. V lost 3 bases and J 7 bases, leaving 19 bases between the germline ends. Looked up from germline, CDR1 is SGHRS and CDR2 is YFSETQ. The CDR3 bases are TGCGCCAGCAGCTCAATCCCGGGGGAGGTGAGCGGGGAGCTGTTTTTT. Its translation: CASSSIPGEVSGELFF.

The chain has TRBV20-1 and TRBJ2-1; D unclear. The CDR3 totals 12 residues. The V end lost 3 bases, the J end lost 9 bases, and 12 bases lay between the germline ends. CDR1 is DFQATT and CDR2 is SNEGSKA in the germline V gene (reference sequence). The CDR3 reads CSASKRASEQFF. The CDR3 DNA sequence: TGCAGTGCTAGTAAAAGGGCCAGTGAGCAGTTCTTC.

This sequence joins TRBV27 and TRBJ1-1; D not certain. Germline V gene data show CDR1 as MNHEY and CDR2 as SMNVEV (reference sequence). Trimming took 6 bases from V and 8 from J, leaving 13 bases between them. The CDR3 length is 12 residues. The CDR3, as DNA: TGTGCCAGCAGCTTAACCGGGGAGGAAGCTTTCTTT. Translated, it gives CASSLTGEEAFF.